The present T cell receptor beta chain was sequenced within a study of human T cells and chemical hapten exposure. Study-level points and caveats: The study found expanded TCRs formed significantly more large CDR3 similarity clusters than controls.

Time point given: pre-sensitization, week 0. Treatment here: therapeutic diphenylcyclopropenone sensitization with weekly scalp DPC. The CDR3 spans 11 residues. V lost 10 bases, J lost 5 bases, and 11 bases lay in between. Germline values: CDR1 SGHTA, CDR2 FQGNSA. This clonotype was counted many times. Its target is unknown. Individual cDNA molecules had unique molecular identifiers attached to them by the library. TCRdb used MiXCR to reprocess the RACE reads, holding one entry per CDR3 protein. The sample holds 35,000 to 50,000 distinct CDR3 sequences, roughly 12% seen once. This TCR came from a woman in her thirties with alopecia areata. Some clones in this sample may be carry-over from other donors' samples. V and J are TRBV7-2 and TRBJ2-5; unclear D gene. This specimen consisted of whole blood, obtained in connection with sensitization to the hapten diphenylcyclopropenone (DPC). The CDR3 loop is CATTKRETQYF. CDR3 sequence (DNA): TGTGCCACCACGAAGAGGGAGACCCAGTACTTC.